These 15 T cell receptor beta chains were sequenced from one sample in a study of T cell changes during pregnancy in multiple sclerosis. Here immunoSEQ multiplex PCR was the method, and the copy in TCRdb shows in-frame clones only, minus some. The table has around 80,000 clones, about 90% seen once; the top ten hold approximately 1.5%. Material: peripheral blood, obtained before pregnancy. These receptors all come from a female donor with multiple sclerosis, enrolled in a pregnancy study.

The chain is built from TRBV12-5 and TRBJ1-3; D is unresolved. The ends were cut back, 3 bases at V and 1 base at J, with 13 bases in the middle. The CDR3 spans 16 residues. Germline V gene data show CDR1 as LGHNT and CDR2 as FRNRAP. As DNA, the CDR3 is TGTGCTAGTGGTTTATCAACCACCCGGTCTGGAAACACCATATATTTT. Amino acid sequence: CASGLSTTRSGNTIYF.

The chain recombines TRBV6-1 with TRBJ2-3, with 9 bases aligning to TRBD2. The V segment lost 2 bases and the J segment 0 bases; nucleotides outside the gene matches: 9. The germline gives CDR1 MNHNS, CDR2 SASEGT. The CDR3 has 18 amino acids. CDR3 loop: CASSEKRGDSPSTDTQYF. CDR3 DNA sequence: TGTGCCAGCAGTGAAAAGCGGGGGGACAGCCCTAGCACAGATACGCAGTATTTT.

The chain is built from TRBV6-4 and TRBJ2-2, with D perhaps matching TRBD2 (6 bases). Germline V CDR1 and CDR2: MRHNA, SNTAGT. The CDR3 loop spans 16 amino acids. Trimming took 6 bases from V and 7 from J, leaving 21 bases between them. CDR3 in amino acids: CASSQFGEVVGGELFF. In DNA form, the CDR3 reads TGTGCCAGCAGCCAGTTCGGGGAGGTCGTTGGCGGGGAGCTGTTTTTT.

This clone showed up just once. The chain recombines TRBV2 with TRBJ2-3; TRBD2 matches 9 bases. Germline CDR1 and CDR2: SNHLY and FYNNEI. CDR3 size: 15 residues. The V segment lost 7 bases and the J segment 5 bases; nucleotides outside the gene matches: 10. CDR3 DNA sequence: TGTGCCAGCATGGATAGTAGCGGGGGAGTAGATACGCAGTATTTT. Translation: CASMDSSGGVDTQYF.

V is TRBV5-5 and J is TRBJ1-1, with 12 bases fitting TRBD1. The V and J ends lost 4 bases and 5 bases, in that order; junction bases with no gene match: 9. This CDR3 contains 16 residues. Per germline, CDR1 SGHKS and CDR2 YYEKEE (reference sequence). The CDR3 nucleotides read TGTGCCAGCAGCGAAGGGACAGGGGGCGGGGGTACTGAAGCTTTCTTT. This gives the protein CASSEGTGGGGTEAFF.

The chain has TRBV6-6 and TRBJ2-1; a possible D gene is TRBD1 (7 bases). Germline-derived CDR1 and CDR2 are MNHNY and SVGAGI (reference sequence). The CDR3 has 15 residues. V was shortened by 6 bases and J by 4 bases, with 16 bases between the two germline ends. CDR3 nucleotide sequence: TGTGCCAGCAGCGGAGGGACAGCTGTTTACAATGAGCAGTTCTTC. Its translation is CASSGGTAVYNEQFF.

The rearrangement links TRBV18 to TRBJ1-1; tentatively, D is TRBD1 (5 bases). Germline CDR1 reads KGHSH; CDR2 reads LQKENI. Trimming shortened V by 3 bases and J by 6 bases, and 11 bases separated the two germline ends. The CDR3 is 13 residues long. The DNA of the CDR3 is TGTGCCAGCTCACCGTTGTGGGGGGCTGAAGCTTTCTTT. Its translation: CASSPLWGAEAFF.

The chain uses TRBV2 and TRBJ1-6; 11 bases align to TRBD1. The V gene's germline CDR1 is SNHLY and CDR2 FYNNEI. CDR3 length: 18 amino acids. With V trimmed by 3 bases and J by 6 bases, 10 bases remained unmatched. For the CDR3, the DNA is TGTGCCAGCAGTGAGGGACAGGGGGGGATGTTCCTTAATTCACCCCTCCACTTT. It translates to CASSEGQGGMFLNSPLHF.

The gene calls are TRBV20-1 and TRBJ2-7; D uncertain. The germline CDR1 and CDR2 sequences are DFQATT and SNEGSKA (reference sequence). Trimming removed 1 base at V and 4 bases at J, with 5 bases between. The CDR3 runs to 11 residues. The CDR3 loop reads CSARVTYEQYF. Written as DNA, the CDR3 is TGCAGTGCTAGAGTTACATACGAGCAGTACTTC.

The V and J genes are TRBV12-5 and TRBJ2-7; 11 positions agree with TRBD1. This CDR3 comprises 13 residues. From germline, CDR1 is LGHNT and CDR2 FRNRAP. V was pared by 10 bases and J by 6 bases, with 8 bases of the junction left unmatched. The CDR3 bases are TGTGCTACCCTCCCGGACAGGGGGCGCGAGCAGTACTTC. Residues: CATLPDRGREQYF.

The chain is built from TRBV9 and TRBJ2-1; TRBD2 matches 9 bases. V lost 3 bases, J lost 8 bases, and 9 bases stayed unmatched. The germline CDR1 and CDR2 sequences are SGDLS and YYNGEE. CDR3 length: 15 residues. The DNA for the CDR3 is TGTGCCAGCAGCGCAGAGGGGACTAGCTTCTATGAGCAGTTCTTC. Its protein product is CASSAEGTSFYEQFF.

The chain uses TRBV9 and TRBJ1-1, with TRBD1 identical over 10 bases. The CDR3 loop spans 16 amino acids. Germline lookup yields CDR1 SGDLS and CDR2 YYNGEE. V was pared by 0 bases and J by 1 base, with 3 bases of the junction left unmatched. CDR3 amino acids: CASSVVTGGENTEAFF. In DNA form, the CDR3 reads TGTGCCAGCAGCGTAGTGACAGGGGGCGAGAACACTGAAGCTTTCTTT.

The CDR3 bases are TGTGCCAGTAGCGGGAGCTGGAACACTGAAGCTTTCTTT. It is translated as CASSGSWNTEAFF. V usage is TRBV19 and J usage is TRBJ1-1; D gene unclear. From germline, CDR1 is LNHDA and CDR2 SQIVND (reference sequence). The CDR3 runs to 13 residues. Trimming cost V 6 bases and J 1 base, with 9 bases left between them.

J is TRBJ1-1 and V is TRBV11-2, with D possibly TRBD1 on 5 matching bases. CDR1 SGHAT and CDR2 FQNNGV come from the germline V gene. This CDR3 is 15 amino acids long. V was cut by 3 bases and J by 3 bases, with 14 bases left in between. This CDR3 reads CASSFTGRGDTEAFF. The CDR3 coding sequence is TGTGCCAGCAGCTTCACCGGACGGGGGGACACTGAAGCTTTCTTT.

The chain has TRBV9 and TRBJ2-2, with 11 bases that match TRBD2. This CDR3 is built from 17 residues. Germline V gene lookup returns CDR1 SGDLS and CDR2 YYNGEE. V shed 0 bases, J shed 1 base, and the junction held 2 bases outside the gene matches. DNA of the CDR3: TGTGCCAGCAGCGTAGGGCTAGCGGGGGGGAACACCGGGGAGCTGTTTTTT. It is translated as CASSVGLAGGNTGELFF.